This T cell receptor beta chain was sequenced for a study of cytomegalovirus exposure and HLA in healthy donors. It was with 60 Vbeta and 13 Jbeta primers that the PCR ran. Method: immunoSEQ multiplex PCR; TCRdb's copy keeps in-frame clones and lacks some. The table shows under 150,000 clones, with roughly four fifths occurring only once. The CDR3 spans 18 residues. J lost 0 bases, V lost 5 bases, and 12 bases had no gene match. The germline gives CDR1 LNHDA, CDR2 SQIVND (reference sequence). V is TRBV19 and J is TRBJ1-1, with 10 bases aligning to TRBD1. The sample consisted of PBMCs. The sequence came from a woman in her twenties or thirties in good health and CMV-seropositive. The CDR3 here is CASSSLTGGRYMNTEAFF. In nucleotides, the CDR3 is TGTGCCAGTAGTTCCCTGACAGGGGGCCGTTACATGAACACTGAAGCTTTCTTT.